This record looks at one T cell receptor beta chain sequence and its context. The CDR3 extends over 14 amino acids. The V and J ends lost 3 bases and 4 bases respectively, with 12 bases between them. Per germline, CDR1 SGHTA and CDR2 FQGNSA. This sample is drawn from a study of blood T cell repertoires in COVID-19. Study-level information: Researchers got acute and convalescent COVID-19 samples from the United States, Italy and Spain. The analysed material was cDNA or gDNA that came from T cells, B-cell-depleted T cells, or PBMCs.

How the authors handled the data: Estimation of nucleated cell counts was performed using reference gene primer amplification. Sequencing used immunoSEQ multiplex PCR; TCRdb keeps in-frame clones, though not all of them. The D gene and trimming were derived from the DNA, and the V and J assignments and clone size from that table. The top ten hold more than 4.5% of the sample, which has 90,000 to 120,000 clones, approximately 91% seen once. The sample consisted of peripheral blood. The sequence was collected from a human donor in a cohort sampled during active COVID-19. The gene calls are TRBV7-2 and TRBJ1-2; D gene unclear. Here the CDR3 DNA reads TGTGCCAGCAGCTTTCGAGGGAGCAGCTATGGCTACACCTTC. Translating gives CASSFRGSSYGYTF.